This T cell receptor (beta chain) was profiled in a study of response to subunit inactivated influenza vaccine. Study-level points and caveats: Seasonal influenza vaccination, on each occasion, was suggested by the authors to recruit few new T cells.

This clonotype was picked up a small number of times. The target antigen is unknown. CDR3 length equals 13 residues. CDR1 and CDR2 from the germline V gene are SGHVS and FQNEAQ. V dropped 2 bases and J dropped 6 bases, with 9 bases sitting between them. MiXCR, applied by TCRdb to the RT-PCR reads, yields one record per CDR3 protein. The table shows fewer than 600,000 distinct CDR3 sequences, with 7.2% occurring only once. Sequenced material: PBMCs from blood, taken roughly 24 months after vaccination. This rearrangement joins TRBV7-8 to TRBJ2-3, with D uncertain. The clonotype was recovered from a man aged 45 to 70 who received an inactivated influenza vaccine. CDR3 residues: CASSLPSVDTQYF. CDR3 nucleotide sequence: TGTGCCAGCAGCTTACCCTCGGTCGATACGCAGTATTTT. Full variable domain (rest looked up from reference TRBV7-8 and TRBJ2-3): GAGVSQSPRYKVAKRGQDVALRCDPISGHVSLFWYQQALGQGPEFLTYFQNEAQLDKSGLPSDRFFAERPEGSVSTLKIQRTQQEDSAVYLCASSLPSVDTQYFGPGTRLTVL.